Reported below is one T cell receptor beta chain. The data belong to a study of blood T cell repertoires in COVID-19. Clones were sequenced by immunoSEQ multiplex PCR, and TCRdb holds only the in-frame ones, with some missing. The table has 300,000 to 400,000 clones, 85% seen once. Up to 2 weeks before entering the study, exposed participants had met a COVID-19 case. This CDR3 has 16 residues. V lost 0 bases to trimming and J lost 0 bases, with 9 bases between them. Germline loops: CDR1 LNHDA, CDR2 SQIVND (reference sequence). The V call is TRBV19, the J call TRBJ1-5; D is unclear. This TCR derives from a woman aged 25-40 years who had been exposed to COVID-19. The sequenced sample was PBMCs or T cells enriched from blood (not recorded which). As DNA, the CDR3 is TGTGCCAGTAGTATAGATGCGCAGGTTAGCAATCAGCCCCAGCATTTT. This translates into CASSIDAQVSNQPQHF.